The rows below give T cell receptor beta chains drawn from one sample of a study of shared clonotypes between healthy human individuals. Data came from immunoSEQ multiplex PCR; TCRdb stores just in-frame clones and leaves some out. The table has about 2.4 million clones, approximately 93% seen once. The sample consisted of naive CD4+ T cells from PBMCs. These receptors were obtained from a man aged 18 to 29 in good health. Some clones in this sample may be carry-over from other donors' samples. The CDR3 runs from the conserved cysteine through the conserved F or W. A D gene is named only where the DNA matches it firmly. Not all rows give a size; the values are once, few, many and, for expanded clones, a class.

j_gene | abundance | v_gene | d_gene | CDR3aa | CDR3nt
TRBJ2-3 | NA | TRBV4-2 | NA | CASSQTAGGTSTDTQYF | TGTGCCAGCAGCCAGACCGCTGGCGGAACTAGCACAGATACGCAGTATTTT
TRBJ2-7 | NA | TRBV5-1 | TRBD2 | CASSLGAGGSYEQYF | TGCGCCAGCAGCTTGGGAGCGGGAGGCTCCTACGAGCAGTACTTC
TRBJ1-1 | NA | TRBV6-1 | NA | CASSVGLNTEAFF | TGTGCCAGCAGTGTAGGTTTGAACACTGAAGCTTTCTTT
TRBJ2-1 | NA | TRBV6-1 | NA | CASSESNSYNEQFF | TGTGCCAGCAGTGAAAGCAACTCCTACAATGAGCAGTTCTTC
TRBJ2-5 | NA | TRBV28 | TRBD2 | CASSPTSGRLGETQYF | TGTGCCAGCAGCCCGACTAGCGGGAGGCTCGGGGAGACCCAGTACTTC
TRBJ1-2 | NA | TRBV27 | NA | CASSPTGYGYTF | TGTGCCAGCAGCCCGACAGGCTATGGCTACACCTTC
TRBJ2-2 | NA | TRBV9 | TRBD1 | CASSVRSGGTGSSGELFF | TGTGCCAGCAGCGTCCGGTCAGGGGGTACGGGCTCCAGCGGGGAGCTGTTTTTT
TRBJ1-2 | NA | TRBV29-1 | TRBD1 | CSVVTGANYGYTF | TGCAGCGTTGTGACAGGGGCTAACTATGGCTACACCTTC
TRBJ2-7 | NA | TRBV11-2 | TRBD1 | CASSPRQGASLLEQYF | TGTGCCAGCAGCCCGAGACAGGGGGCTTCGCTGCTTGAGCAGTACTTC
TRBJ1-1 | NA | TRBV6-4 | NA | CASSQQGGGTEAFF | TGTGCCAGCAGTCAACAGGGAGGGGGGACTGAAGCTTTCTTT
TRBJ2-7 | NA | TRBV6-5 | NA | CASSLTRSYEQYF | TGTGCCAGCAGTTTGACTCGCTCCTACGAGCAGTACTTC
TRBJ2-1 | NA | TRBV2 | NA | CASRVDRFANEQFF | TGTGCCAGCAGGGTGGACAGATTCGCTAATGAGCAGTTCTTC
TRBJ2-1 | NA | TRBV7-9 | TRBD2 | CASSAGTSGRTNEQFF | TGTGCCAGCAGCGCCGGGACTAGCGGGAGGACTAATGAGCAGTTCTTC
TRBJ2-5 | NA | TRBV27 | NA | CASSRRGRETQYF | TGTGCCAGCAGTCGGAGGGGGCGAGAGACCCAGTACTTC
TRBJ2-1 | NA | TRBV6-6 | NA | CASSLWYGNEQFF | TGTGCCAGCAGCCTCTGGTACGGAAATGAGCAGTTCTTC
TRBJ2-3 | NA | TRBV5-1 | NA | CASSLATGSTDTQYF | TGCGCCAGCAGCTTGGCGACTGGGAGCACAGATACGCAGTATTTT
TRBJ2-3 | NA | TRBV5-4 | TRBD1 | CASSRDRGWTDTQYF | TGTGCCAGCAGCCGCGACAGGGGGTGGACAGATACGCAGTATTTT
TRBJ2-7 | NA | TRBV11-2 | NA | CASSKTGNEQYF | TGTGCCAGCAGCAAAACAGGGAACGAGCAGTACTTC
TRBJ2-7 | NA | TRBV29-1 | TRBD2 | CSGASGSSYEQYF | TGCAGCGGGGCTAGCGGGAGCTCCTACGAGCAGTACTTC
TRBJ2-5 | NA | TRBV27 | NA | CASSLRATSETQYF | TGTGCCAGCAGTTTACGGGCGACGTCCGAGACCCAGTACTTC
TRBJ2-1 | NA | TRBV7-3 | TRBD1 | CASSSGDRGTYNEQFF | TGTGCCAGCAGCTCCGGGGACAGGGGGACGTACAATGAGCAGTTCTTC
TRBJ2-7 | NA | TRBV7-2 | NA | CASSLTRDPSYEQYF | TGTGCCAGCAGCTTAACGCGGGATCCCTCCTACGAGCAGTACTTC
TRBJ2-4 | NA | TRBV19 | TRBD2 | CASSITSVAKNIQYF | TGTGCCAGTAGTATAACTAGCGTGGCCAAAAACATTCAGTACTTC
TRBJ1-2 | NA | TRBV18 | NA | CASSPTGAPSYGYTF | TGTGCCAGCTCACCTACCGGGGCGCCGAGCTATGGCTACACCTTC
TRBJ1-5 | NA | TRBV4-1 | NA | CASNPSTQGPLNQPQHF | TGCGCCAGTAACCCGTCAACTCAGGGGCCACTCAATCAGCCCCAGCATTTT
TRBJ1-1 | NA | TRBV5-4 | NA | CASTSVPGRAEAFF | TGTGCCAGCACCTCGGTCCCGGGGAGGGCTGAAGCTTTCTTT
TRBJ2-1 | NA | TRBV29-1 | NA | CSVEGPRTLGEQFF | TGCAGCGTTGAAGGCCCCCGAACCCTCGGTGAGCAGTTCTTC
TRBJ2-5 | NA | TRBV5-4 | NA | CASSFGGQLQETQYF | TGTGCCAGCAGCTTTGGGGGTCAGCTCCAAGAGACCCAGTACTTC
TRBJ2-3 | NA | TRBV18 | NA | CASSERTLGTDTQYF | TGTGCCAGCTCCGAGCGGACCCTTGGCACAGATACGCAGTATTTT
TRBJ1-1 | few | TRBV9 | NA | CASSVAVDTEAFF | TGTGCCAGCAGCGTAGCCGTGGACACTGAAGCTTTCTTT
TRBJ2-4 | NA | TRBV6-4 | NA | CASSLKSIAKNIQYF | TGTGCCAGCAGTTTGAAGAGTATAGCCAAAAACATTCAGTACTTC
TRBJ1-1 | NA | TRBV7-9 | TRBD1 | CASSLQGAVTEAFF | TGTGCCAGCAGCTTACAGGGGGCAGTCACTGAAGCTTTCTTT
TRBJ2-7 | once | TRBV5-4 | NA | CASSLSQDHEQYF | TGTGCCAGCAGCTTGTCGCAGGACCACGAGCAGTACTTC
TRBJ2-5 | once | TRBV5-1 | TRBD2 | CASSSWRPAGGQETQYF | TGCGCCAGCAGCTCCTGGCGGCCAGCGGGGGGGCAAGAGACCCAGTACTTC
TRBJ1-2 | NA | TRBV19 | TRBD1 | CASTKDRERDYGYTF | TGTGCCAGTACCAAAGACAGGGAACGGGACTATGGCTACACCTTC
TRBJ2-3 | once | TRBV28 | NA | CASRSSLSTDTQYF | TGTGCCAGCAGATCTAGCCTAAGCACAGATACGCAGTATTTT
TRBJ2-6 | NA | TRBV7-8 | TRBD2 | CASSSSRGGRGANVLTF | TGTGCCAGCAGCTCCTCCCGGGGGGGGCGTGGGGCCAACGTCCTGACTTTC
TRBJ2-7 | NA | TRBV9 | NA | CASSGPTSYEQYF | TGTGCCAGCAGCGGCCCTACCTCCTACGAGCAGTACTTC
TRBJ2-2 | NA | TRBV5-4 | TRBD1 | CASSPGTGPRELFF | TGTGCCAGCAGCCCCGGGACAGGGCCGCGGGAGCTGTTTTTT
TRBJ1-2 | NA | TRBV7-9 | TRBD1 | CASSLGGTESYGYTF | TGTGCCAGCAGCTTGGGCGGGACAGAGAGCTATGGCTACACCTTC
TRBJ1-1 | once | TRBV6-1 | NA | CASSERPRLNTEAFF | TGTGCCAGCAGTGAGAGACCAAGATTGAACACTGAAGCTTTCTTT
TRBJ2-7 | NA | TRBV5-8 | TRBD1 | CASRPGQGSGEQYF | TGTGCCAGCAGGCCGGGACAGGGTTCTGGAGAGCAGTACTTC
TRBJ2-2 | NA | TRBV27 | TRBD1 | CAARGQGVRELFF | TGTGCCGCGAGGGGGCAGGGGGTCCGGGAGCTGTTTTTT
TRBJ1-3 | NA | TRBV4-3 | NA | CASSQSGGSGNTIYF | TGCGCCAGCAGCCAGTCGGGGGGATCTGGAAACACCATATATTTT
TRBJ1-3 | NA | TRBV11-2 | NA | CASSLIPKGYSGNTIYF | TGTGCCAGCAGCTTAATACCGAAAGGGTACTCTGGAAACACCATATATTTT
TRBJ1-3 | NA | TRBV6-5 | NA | CASSYAPNSGNTIYF | TGTGCCAGCAGTTACGCACCTAACTCTGGAAACACCATATATTTT
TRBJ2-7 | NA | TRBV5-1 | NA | CASRLSDQTAEQYF | TGCGCCAGCAGGTTGAGTGATCAGACAGCCGAGCAGTACTTC
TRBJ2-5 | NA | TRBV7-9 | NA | CASSQPLIQETQYF | TGTGCCAGCAGCCAGCCCCTGATACAAGAGACCCAGTACTTC
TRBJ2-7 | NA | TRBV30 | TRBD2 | CACLGTSGDPYEQYF | TGTGCCTGCCTCGGGACTAGCGGGGACCCCTACGAGCAGTACTTC
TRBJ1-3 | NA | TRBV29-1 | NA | CSVGAASGNTIYF | TGCAGCGTTGGGGCAGCCTCTGGAAACACCATATATTTT
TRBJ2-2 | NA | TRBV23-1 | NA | CASSQSTGPSASRNTGELFF | TGCGCCAGCAGTCAATCTACGGGACCCTCGGCTAGCCGCAACACCGGGGAGCTGTTTTTT
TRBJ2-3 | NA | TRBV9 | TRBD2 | CASSVATGTSGRTDTQYF | TGTGCCAGCAGCGTAGCCACCGGGACTAGCGGTCGCACAGATACGCAGTATTTT
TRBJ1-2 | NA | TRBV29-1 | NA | CSVSQNYGYTF | TGCAGCGTTTCCCAAAACTATGGCTACACCTTC
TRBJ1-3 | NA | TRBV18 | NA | CASSPNTPGLGNTIYF | TGTGCCAGCTCACCAAATACGCCAGGATTAGGAAACACCATATATTTT
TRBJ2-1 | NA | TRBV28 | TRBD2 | CASSRDPGGDEAYNEQFF | TGTGCCAGCAGCCGCGACCCCGGGGGGGACGAAGCCTACAATGAGCAGTTCTTC